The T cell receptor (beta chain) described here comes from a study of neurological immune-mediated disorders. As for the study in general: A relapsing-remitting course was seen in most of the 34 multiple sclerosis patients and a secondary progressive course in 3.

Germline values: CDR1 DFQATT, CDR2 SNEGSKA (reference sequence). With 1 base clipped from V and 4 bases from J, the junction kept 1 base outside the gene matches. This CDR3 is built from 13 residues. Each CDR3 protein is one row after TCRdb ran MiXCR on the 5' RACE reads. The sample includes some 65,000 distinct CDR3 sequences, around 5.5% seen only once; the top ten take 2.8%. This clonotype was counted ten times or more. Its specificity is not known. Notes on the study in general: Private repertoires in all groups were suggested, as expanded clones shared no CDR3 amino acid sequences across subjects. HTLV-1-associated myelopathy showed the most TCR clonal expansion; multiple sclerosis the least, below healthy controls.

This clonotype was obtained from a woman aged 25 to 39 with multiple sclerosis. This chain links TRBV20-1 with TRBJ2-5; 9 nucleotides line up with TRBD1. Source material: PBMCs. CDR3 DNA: TGCAGTGCTAGAGGGGACAGGGTAGAGACCCAGTACTTC. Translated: CSARGDRVETQYF.